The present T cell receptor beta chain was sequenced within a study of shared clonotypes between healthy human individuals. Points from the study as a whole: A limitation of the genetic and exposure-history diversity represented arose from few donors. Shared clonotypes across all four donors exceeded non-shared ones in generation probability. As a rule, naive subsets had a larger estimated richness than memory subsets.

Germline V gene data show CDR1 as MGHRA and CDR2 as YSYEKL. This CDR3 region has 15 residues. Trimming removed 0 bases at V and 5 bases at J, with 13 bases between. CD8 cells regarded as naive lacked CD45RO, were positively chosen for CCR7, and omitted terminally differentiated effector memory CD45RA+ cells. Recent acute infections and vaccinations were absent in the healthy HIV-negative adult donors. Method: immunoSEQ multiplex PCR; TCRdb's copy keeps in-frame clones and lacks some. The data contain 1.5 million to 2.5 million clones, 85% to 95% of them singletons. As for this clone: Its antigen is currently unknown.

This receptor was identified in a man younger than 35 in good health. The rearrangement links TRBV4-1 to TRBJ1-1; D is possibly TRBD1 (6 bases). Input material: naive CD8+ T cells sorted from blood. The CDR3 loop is CASSQDAGGRTEAFF. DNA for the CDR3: TGCGCCAGCAGCCAAGATGCGGGGGGCAGGACTGAAGCTTTCTTT.